A selection of T cell receptor beta chains follows, all from one sample in a study of identical twins. TCRdb reanalysed the 5' RACE reads using MiXCR and keeps one entry per CDR3 protein. The sample consists of around 1.7 million distinct CDR3 sequences, roughly a third of them appearing once. The sequencing input was cord blood. These TCRs come from a newborn girl in good health. The CDR3 runs from the conserved cysteine through the conserved F or W. A D gene is named only where the DNA matches it firmly.

CDR3 protein: CASESGVGADTQYF
J gene: TRBJ2-3
CDR3 length: 14
V gene: TRBV5-1
D gene: TRBD2

CDR3 protein: CASSQAGHLSNQPQHF
J gene: TRBJ1-5
CDR3 length: 16
V gene: TRBV4-1
D gene: NA

CDR3 protein: CSASSRRSKFYGYTF
J gene: TRBJ1-2
CDR3 length: 15
V gene: TRBV20-1
D gene: NA

CDR3 protein: CASSIRPDSYNEQFF
J gene: TRBJ2-1
CDR3 length: 15
V gene: TRBV7-8
D gene: NA

CDR3 protein: CSVRADYYEQYF
J gene: TRBJ2-7
CDR3 length: 12
V gene: TRBV29-1
D gene: NA

CDR3 protein: CASSYKWGTEAFF
J gene: TRBJ1-1
CDR3 length: 13
V gene: TRBV6-5
D gene: NA

CDR3 protein: CASSSRLAGEVPYEQFF
J gene: TRBJ2-1
CDR3 length: 17
V gene: TRBV7-8
D gene: TRBD2

CDR3 protein: CASSLPPTSYEQYF
J gene: TRBJ2-7
CDR3 length: 14
V gene: TRBV12-3/TRBV12-4
D gene: NA

CDR3 protein: CASSLRAGPSADTQYF
J gene: TRBJ2-3
CDR3 length: 16
V gene: TRBV5-1
D gene: NA

CDR3 protein: CASSPSSPDREGINTGELFF
J gene: TRBJ2-2
CDR3 length: 20
V gene: TRBV18
D gene: NA

CDR3 protein: CSASPPRDRRLYGYTF
J gene: TRBJ1-2
CDR3 length: 16
V gene: TRBV20-1
D gene: TRBD1

CDR3 protein: CACSLAYEQYF
J gene: TRBJ2-7
CDR3 length: 11
V gene: TRBV12-3/TRBV12-4
D gene: NA

CDR3 protein: CASSLKWGTGANVLTF
J gene: TRBJ2-6
CDR3 length: 16
V gene: TRBV7-2
D gene: NA

CDR3 protein: CASSRADYNEQFF
J gene: TRBJ2-1
CDR3 length: 13
V gene: TRBV5-1
D gene: NA

CDR3 protein: CASSLRLAREETQYF
J gene: TRBJ2-5
CDR3 length: 15
V gene: TRBV28
D gene: TRBD2

CDR3 protein: CSAPRLARGNEQFF
J gene: TRBJ2-1
CDR3 length: 14
V gene: TRBV20-1
D gene: TRBD2

CDR3 protein: CASSPSWAEGEYGYTF
J gene: TRBJ1-2
CDR3 length: 16
V gene: TRBV7-2
D gene: NA

CDR3 protein: CASSYSKGVNPGELFF
J gene: TRBJ2-2
CDR3 length: 16
V gene: TRBV6-5
D gene: NA

CDR3 protein: CASSLGLRDTQYF
J gene: TRBJ2-3
CDR3 length: 13
V gene: TRBV11-2
D gene: NA

CDR3 protein: CAWNGGREWEKLFF
J gene: TRBJ1-4
CDR3 length: 14
V gene: TRBV30
D gene: NA

CDR3 protein: CASSDQGLSGNTIYF
J gene: TRBJ1-3
CDR3 length: 15
V gene: TRBV2
D gene: NA

CDR3 protein: CASSQERVRYEQSF
J gene: TRBJ2-5
CDR3 length: 14
V gene: TRBV4-1
D gene: NA

CDR3 protein: CASAKHRDRFYGYTF
J gene: TRBJ1-2
CDR3 length: 15
V gene: TRBV12-5
D gene: TRBD1

CDR3 protein: CASSARDRVSEQFF
J gene: TRBJ2-1
CDR3 length: 14
V gene: TRBV5-1
D gene: TRBD1

CDR3 protein: CASSPQGLGMDTQYF
J gene: TRBJ2-3
CDR3 length: 15
V gene: TRBV5-1
D gene: TRBD2

CDR3 protein: CASSLAGQANEQFF
J gene: TRBJ2-1
CDR3 length: 14
V gene: TRBV7-2
D gene: TRBD1

CDR3 protein: CASRRAGSSYEQYF
J gene: TRBJ2-7
CDR3 length: 14
V gene: TRBV6-1
D gene: NA

CDR3 protein: CATSRDQLAGLDTQYF
J gene: TRBJ2-3
CDR3 length: 16
V gene: TRBV15
D gene: TRBD2

CDR3 protein: CASSLRARVGYTF
J gene: TRBJ1-2
CDR3 length: 13
V gene: TRBV27
D gene: NA

CDR3 protein: CASGSRPRGSSYEQYF
J gene: TRBJ2-7
CDR3 length: 16
V gene: TRBV5-5
D gene: TRBD1

CDR3 protein: CASPNFGGVTYEQYF
J gene: TRBJ2-7
CDR3 length: 15
V gene: TRBV5-1
D gene: NA

CDR3 protein: CASSSHHSYEQYF
J gene: TRBJ2-7
CDR3 length: 13
V gene: TRBV12-3/TRBV12-4
D gene: NA

CDR3 protein: CSASPGLSGGYTF
J gene: TRBJ1-2
CDR3 length: 13
V gene: TRBV20-1
D gene: NA

CDR3 protein: CASRPKIAGVSTGTQYF
J gene: TRBJ2-3
CDR3 length: 17
V gene: TRBV6-1
D gene: TRBD2

CDR3 protein: CASSVGQGLQETQFF
J gene: NA
CDR3 length: 15
V gene: TRBV9
D gene: TRBD1

CDR3 protein: CASSETAGGRDNEKLFF
J gene: TRBJ1-4
CDR3 length: 17
V gene: TRBV6-1
D gene: TRBD1

CDR3 protein: CSVSDSQGRRNTIYF
J gene: TRBJ1-3
CDR3 length: 15
V gene: TRBV29-1
D gene: NA

CDR3 protein: CASSFLAGGPLETQYF
J gene: TRBJ2-5
CDR3 length: 16
V gene: TRBV27
D gene: TRBD2

CDR3 protein: CASSLGGIAGTSGRVSYNEQFF
J gene: TRBJ2-1
CDR3 length: 22
V gene: TRBV5-4
D gene: TRBD2

CDR3 protein: CASSQVPSGVVEKLFF
J gene: TRBJ1-4
CDR3 length: 16
V gene: TRBV3-1
D gene: NA

CDR3 protein: CASSFGGANTEAFF
J gene: TRBJ1-1
CDR3 length: 14
V gene: TRBV12-3/TRBV12-4
D gene: NA

CDR3 protein: CASSLARVLRDEKLFF
J gene: TRBJ1-4
CDR3 length: 16
V gene: TRBV7-8
D gene: NA

CDR3 protein: CASTVQGAFYEQYF
J gene: NA
CDR3 length: 14
V gene: TRBV7-2
D gene: TRBD1

CDR3 protein: CASSQRSITGELFF
J gene: TRBJ2-2
CDR3 length: 14
V gene: TRBV3-1
D gene: NA

CDR3 protein: CSASRGGELYEQYF
J gene: TRBJ2-7
CDR3 length: 14
V gene: TRBV20-1
D gene: NA

CDR3 protein: CASSGVWDRGYEQYF
J gene: TRBJ2-7
CDR3 length: 15
V gene: TRBV12-3/TRBV12-4
D gene: TRBD1

CDR3 protein: CASSLAAATDTQYF
J gene: TRBJ2-3
CDR3 length: 14
V gene: TRBV27
D gene: NA

CDR3 protein: CASSKGGTSGYNEQFF
J gene: TRBJ2-1
CDR3 length: 16
V gene: TRBV21-1
D gene: NA

CDR3 protein: CSVEDLGGDPPYEQYF
J gene: TRBJ2-7
CDR3 length: 16
V gene: TRBV29-1
D gene: TRBD2

CDR3 protein: CASSSNGVLDTQYF
J gene: TRBJ2-3
CDR3 length: 14
V gene: TRBV11-2
D gene: NA

CDR3 protein: CAITRAWGEKLFF
J gene: TRBJ1-4
CDR3 length: 13
V gene: TRBV10-3
D gene: NA

CDR3 protein: CSASHTSGGYNEQYF
J gene: TRBJ2-5
CDR3 length: 15
V gene: TRBV20-1
D gene: TRBD2

CDR3 protein: CASSAGQGGGYGYTF
J gene: TRBJ1-2
CDR3 length: 15
V gene: TRBV9
D gene: TRBD1

CDR3 protein: CASSYSKGGNTIYF
J gene: TRBJ1-3
CDR3 length: 14
V gene: TRBV6-6
D gene: NA

CDR3 protein: CASSFSTTFGEQYF
J gene: TRBJ2-7
CDR3 length: 14
V gene: TRBV12-3/TRBV12-4
D gene: NA

CDR3 protein: CAISPGQGAAYEQYF
J gene: TRBJ2-7
CDR3 length: 15
V gene: TRBV10-3
D gene: TRBD1

CDR3 protein: CASSARTANYGYTF
J gene: TRBJ1-2
CDR3 length: 14
V gene: TRBV9
D gene: NA